Each of the 13 T cell receptor beta chains below was sequenced from the same sample in a study of tumor-infiltrating lymphocytes in primary liver carcinoma. TCR beta cDNA was reverse-transcribed from about 550 ng of total RNA. The reaction used a constant-region primer and ProtoScript II reverse transcriptase. Three rounds of nested multiplex PCR with slightly modified ARM-PCR produced TCR beta libraries. The first two PCR rounds used TRBV1-TRBV30 forward primers with a C-beta reverse primer, approximately 11 cycles each. TCRdb reanalysed the multiplex PCR reads using MiXCR and keeps one entry per CDR3 protein. This table holds more than 90,000 distinct CDR3 sequences, under 70% found once. Co-extraction of both nucleic acids (RNA and DNA) used roughly 19-33 mg of unsorted bulk tissue. Sequenced: liver tumor tissue from sampling region 2. Subset here: tumor region T2, inferior pole. The receptors come from a woman between 55 and 75 years old with primary liver carcinoma and hepatitis B virus infection.

This clonotype has just a few counts. A read error may explain this, as a much larger clone is one base away. The chain employs TRBV5-6 and TRBJ1-5; TRBD1 aligns across 10 bases. Germline CDR1 reads SGHDT; CDR2 reads YYEEEE. The CDR3 is made up of 16 amino acids. The CDR3 DNA is TGTGCCAGCAGCTTGGCCGGGACAGGGGACAATCAGTCCCAGCATTTT. Translating it yields CASSLAGTGDNQSQHF.

For this clonotype: A read error may explain this, as a much larger clone is one base away. The chain recombines TRBV6-1 with TRBJ2-1, with D unresolved. The CDR3 runs 15 residues. The V gene's germline CDR1 is MNHNS and CDR2 SASEGT. CDR3 sequence (DNA): TGTGCCAGCTGTGAAGTTGCCTACTCCTACAATGAGCAGTTCTTC. Its protein product is CASCEVAYSYNEQFF.

This clonotype has just one count. The CDR3 spells CASSEGVVDTQYF. DNA of the CDR3: TGTGCCAGCAGTGAGGGGGTAGTGGATACGCAGTATTTT. The J gene is TRBJ2-3, the V gene TRBV6-1; D is perhaps TRBD1 or TRBD2 (5 bases each). Trimming stripped 3 bases from V and 6 bases from J, with 10 bases between. Germline V CDR1 and CDR2: MNHNS, SASEGT. This CDR3 comprises 13 residues.

For this clonotype: Relative to the germline gene, one junction end is altered; a read error may explain this. This sequence joins TRBV20-1 and TRBJ2-3; no definite D call. The CDR3 covers 12 residues. CDR1 DFQATT and CDR2 SNEGSKA come from the germline V gene (reference sequence). The CDR3 loop is CSGTEHTDKQYF. CDR3 DNA sequence: TGCAGTGGCACCGAGCACACAGATAAGCAGTATTTT.

This clonotype was recorded at least ten times. V usage is TRBV6-1 and J usage is TRBJ1-2, with 8 bases aligning to TRBD1. The CDR3 sequence is 15 residues long. The germline V gene has CDR1 MNHNS and CDR2 SASEGT. Losses at the gene ends were 1 base for V and 6 bases for J; bases not matched to a gene: 7. The CDR3 loop is CASSEGDRISDGYTF. CDR3 nucleotides: TGTGCCAGCAGTGAAGGGGACAGGATATCCGATGGCTACACCTTC.

With regard to this clonotype: At one boundary the junction diverges from the germline segment, which might be a read error. The V gene is TRBV30, the J gene TRBJ1-1, with D maybe TRBD1 (6 bases). Germline CDR1 and CDR2: GTSNPN and SVGIG (reference sequence). This CDR3 is 13 amino acids long. Here the CDR3 reads CAWIGQRNTKAFF. As DNA, the CDR3 is TGTGCCTGGATTGGACAGAGGAACACTAAAGCTTTCTTT.

This rearrangement joins TRBV11-2 to TRBJ2-1; D remains unclear. Trimming took 7 bases from V and 8 from J, leaving 18 bases between them. The CDR3 is made up of 14 amino acids. Germline CDR1 reads SGHAT; CDR2 reads FQNNGV. This chain's CDR3 is CASNSIVGTHEQFF. The DNA of the CDR3 is TGTGCCAGCAACTCCATAGTGGGAACGCATGAGCAGTTCTTC.

Worth noting for this clonotype: One junction end does not reproduce the germline sequence, and a read error may be involved. The genes are TRBV28 and TRBJ2-1; TRBD1 agrees at 7 bases. This CDR3 spans 14 amino acids. Germline V gene lookup returns CDR1 MDHEN and CDR2 SYDVKM. The CDR3 DNA is TGTGCCTGCAGAAGGACAGGTGGGTTTGGTGTGCAGTTCTTC. It encodes CACRRTGGFGVQFF.

CDR3 bases: TGTGCCAGTAGGAGGGGGTTCGGGTACCAAGAGACCCAGTACTTC. Translating it yields CASRRGFGYQETQYF. The gene calls are TRBV6-5 and TRBJ2-5; perhaps D is TRBD1 or TRBD2 (6 bases each). Trimming removed 9 bases at V and 0 bases at J, with 17 bases between. Germline-derived CDR1 and CDR2 are MNHEY and SVGAGI. The CDR3 loop spans 15 amino acids.

This clonotype has just one count. Here the CDR3 reads CASSLDSFFRGGSYNEQFF. The CDR3 DNA reads as TGTGCCAGCAGCTTAGATTCTTTTTTCAGGGGAGGCTCCTACAATGAGCAGTTCTTC. V gene TRBV11-3 combines with J gene TRBJ2-1; D possibly uses TRBD1 or TRBD2 (6 bases each). V was cut by 0 bases and J by 0 bases, with 18 bases left in between. Looked up from germline, CDR1 is SGHNT and CDR2 is YENEEA. The length of the CDR3 is 19 residues. The whole variable domain, filled in from reference TRBV11-3 and TRBJ2-1, reads EAGVVQSPRYKIIEKKQPVAFWCNPISGHNTLYWYLQNLGQGPELLIRYENEEAVDDSQLPKDRFSAERLKGVDSTLKIQPAELGDSAVYLCASSLDSFFRGGSYNEQFFGPGTRLTVL.

The chain links TRBV6-5 to TRBJ2-1; no clear D gene. Germline CDR1 MNHEY, CDR2 SVGAGI. Deletions cut 0 bases from V and 5 bases from J, with 14 bases between. The CDR3 has 16 residues. CDR3 protein: CASSYSSGLLNNEQFF. The CDR3 bases are TGTGCCAGCAGTTACTCGTCCGGTCTTTTGAACAATGAGCAGTTCTTC.

V usage is TRBV7-9 and J usage is TRBJ2-1; 8 nucleotides line up with TRBD2. Germline CDR1 SEHNR, CDR2 FQNEAQ (reference sequence). The CDR3 spans 15 residues. J was trimmed by 7 bases and V by 5 bases; bases with no gene match: 10. The DNA of the CDR3 is TGTGCCAGCAGCACCGGACTAGCTGTAGTAAATGAGCAGTTCTTC. Encoded protein: CASSTGLAVVNEQFF. The full variable domain, completed using reference TRBV7-9 and TRBJ2-1, is DTGVSQNPRHKITKRGQNVTFRCDPISEHNRLYWYRQTLGQGPEFLTYFQNEAQLEKSRLLSDRFSAERPKGSFSTLEIQRTEQGDSAMYLCASSTGLAVVNEQFFGPGTRLTVL.

Of note for this clonotype: A junction end diverges from the germline sequence, so it may reflect a read error. V usage is TRBV4-2 and J usage is TRBJ1-5; no firm D call. Germline CDR1 LGHNA, CDR2 YNFKEQ. CDR3 size: 13 residues. The CDR3 sequence is CANSQERSWPQHF. CDR3 sequence (DNA): TGTGCCAACAGCCAAGAAAGGTCCTGGCCCCAGCATTTT.